These 20 T cell receptor beta chains originate from one sample sequenced in a study of blood T cells in healthy people across ages. Through a sample-barcoded 5' primer and a J-beta primer mix, a second PCR was run for 7 to 11 cycles. MiXCR, applied by TCRdb to the 5' RACE reads, yields one record per CDR3 protein. Seen here are about 680,000 distinct CDR3 sequences, 45% to 50% observed once, and the top ten hold roughly 34%. The specimen sequenced was blood. Receptor source: a woman aged 55-70 years in good health.

As concerns this clonotype: A much larger clonotype is one base distant, so this may be a read error. The chain couples TRBV28 to TRBJ2-7, with 9 nucleotides matching TRBD2. This CDR3 has 16 amino acids. CDR1 is MDHEN and CDR2 is SYDVKM in the germline V gene. V shed 3 bases, J shed 6 bases, and the junction held 12 bases outside the gene matches. The CDR3 is CASSLVLAGPPGEQYF. The DNA of the CDR3 is TGTGCCAGCAGTTTGGTGCTAGCGGGACCTCCAGGCGAGCAGTACTTC. The full variable domain, in which reference TRBV28 and TRBJ2-7 provide the parts outside the CDR3, is DVKVTQSSRYLVKRTGEKVFLECVQDMDHENMFWYRQDPGLGLRLIYFSYDVKMKEKGDIPEGYSVSREKKERFSLILESASTNQTSMYLCASSLVLAGPPGEQYFGPGTRLTVT.

The rearrangement joins TRBV12-3 or TRBV12-4 to TRBJ1-1; tentatively, D is TRBD1 (6 bases). CDR3 length: 15 amino acids. With 3 bases removed from V and 6 bases from J, the gap between germline ends came to 17 bases. CDR3 sequence reads: CASSFSGQGKSEAFF. Here the CDR3 DNA reads TGTGCCAGCAGTTTTTCGGGGCAGGGGAAGTCTGAAGCTTTCTTT.

About this clonotype: Mismatch with germline at one junction end may stem from a read error. V gene TRBV7-9 combines with J gene TRBJ2-1, with D tentatively TRBD1 (6 bases). CDR3 length equals 16 residues. Germline V gene data show CDR1 as SEHNR and CDR2 as FQNEAQ (reference sequence). CDR3 region: CASSLGRGYRVDERFF. The DNA of the CDR3 is TGTGCCAGCAGCTTAGGGCGAGGGTACAGGGTGGATGAGCGGTTCTTC. Full variable domain (rest looked up from reference TRBV7-9 and TRBJ2-1): DTGVSQNPRHKITKRGQNVTFRCDPISEHNRLYWYRQTLGQGPEFLTYFQNEAQLEKSRLLSDRFSAERPKGSFSTLEIQRTEQGDSAMYLCASSLGRGYRVDERFFGPGTRLTVL.

This chain uses TRBV5-4 with TRBJ2-6; D gene unclear. Germline assignment: CDR1 SGHNT and CDR2 YYREEE (reference sequence). The CDR3 has 14 residues. V lost 2 bases to trimming and J lost 2 bases, with 5 bases between them. The CDR3 is CASSFSAGANVLTF. The CDR3 bases are TGTGCCAGCAGCTTCTCTGCTGGGGCCAACGTCCTGACTTTC.

The J gene is TRBJ1-2, the V gene TRBV28; possibly TRBD1 for D (5 bases). The CDR3 length is 16 residues. V dropped 3 bases and J dropped 5 bases, with 19 bases sitting between them. Germline V gene sequence: CDR1 MDHEN, CDR2 SYDVKM. The CDR3 DNA sequence: TGTGCCAGCAGTTTGGTCCGGAAAAGGGGATTATATGGCTACACCTTC. Translated: CASSLVRKRGLYGYTF.

The table lists this clonotype with many counts. The chain carries TRBV7-2 and TRBJ2-1, with 10 bases aligning to TRBD2. This CDR3 is 15 amino acids long. Trimming took 4 bases from V and 7 from J; bases not matched to a gene: 7. Looked up from germline, CDR1 is SGHTA and CDR2 is FQGNSA. CDR3 sequence (DNA): TGTGCCAGCAGCTCCCCTAGCGGGAGTAAAAATGAGCAGTTCTTC. It yields the protein CASSSPSGSKNEQFF.

The chain uses TRBV10-3 and TRBJ2-3; 7 nucleotides match TRBD1. The trim removed 4 bases at V and 3 bases at J, leaving 7 bases unmatched. Looked up from germline, CDR1 is ENHRY and CDR2 is SYGVKD. CDR3 length: 15 residues. The DNA of the CDR3 is TGTGCCATCAGTGGCTCCGGGACAGCTACAGATACGCAGTATTTT. Its translation is CAISGSGTATDTQYF.

This chain links TRBV30 with TRBJ2-2; either TRBD1 or TRBD2 may fit D (6 bases each). Looked up from germline, CDR1 is GTSNPN and CDR2 is SVGIG (reference sequence). Trimming cost V 3 bases and J 6 bases, with 11 bases left between them. This CDR3 comprises 13 residues. Here the CDR3 DNA reads TGTGCCTGGAGGGACGGGGGCGCCGGGGAGCTGTTTTTT. Protein: CAWRDGGAGELFF. The whole variable domain, remainder taken from reference TRBV30 and TRBJ2-2, is SQTIHQWPATLVQPVGSPLSLECTVEGTSNPNLYWYRQAAGRGLQLLFYSVGIGQISSEVPQNLSASRPQDRQFILSSKKLLLSDSGFYLCAWRDGGAGELFFGEGSRLTVL.

The gene calls are TRBV27 and TRBJ1-2; 9 bases match TRBD1. Germline V gene sequence: CDR1 MNHEY, CDR2 SMNVEV (reference sequence). V dropped 6 bases and J dropped 2; count of bases not matched to a gene: 7. This CDR3 has 15 residues. CDR3 sequence reads: CASRRDREGNYGYTF. The CDR3, as DNA: TGTGCCAGCAGGCGGGACAGGGAAGGAAACTATGGCTACACCTTC.

The chain combines TRBV6-2 or TRBV6-3 with TRBJ2-5; 8 nucleotides align to TRBD1. V lost 5 bases, J lost 6 bases, and 5 bases stayed unmatched. Germline V gives CDR1 MNHEY, CDR2 SVGEGT. The CDR3 runs 13 residues. In DNA, the CDR3 is TGTGCCAGCAGTGACGGACAGGGACAGACCCAGTACTTC. It translates to CASSDGQGQTQYF.

The CDR3 nucleotides read TGTGCCAGCAGTTTTAATAACAGGGCCATCGGGGAGCTGTTTTTT. Translated: CASSFNNRAIGELFF. This chain connects TRBV27 to TRBJ2-2; a possible D gene is TRBD1 (6 bases). Trimming took 3 bases from V and 7 from J, leaving 15 bases between them. This CDR3 spans 15 amino acids. Germline V lookup: CDR1 MNHEY, CDR2 SMNVEV (reference sequence).

This chain joins TRBV15 and TRBJ2-4; 11 nucleotides agree with TRBD1. Germline loops: CDR1 LNHNV, CDR2 YYDKDF (reference sequence). The CDR3 extends over 19 amino acids. V lost 0 bases, J lost 1 base, and 8 bases stayed unmatched. The CDR3 here is CATSRDRTGGFEAKNIQYF. DNA for the CDR3: TGTGCCACCAGCAGAGATCGGACAGGGGGCTTTGAGGCCAAAAACATTCAGTACTTC.

CDR3 protein: CSARGVGRGTSTDTQYF. Here the CDR3 DNA reads TGCAGTGCTAGGGGGGTGGGGCGCGGCACTAGCACAGATACGCAGTATTTT. The chain has TRBV20-1 and TRBJ2-3; tentatively, D is TRBD1 or TRBD2 (5 bases each). The CDR3 contains 17 residues. The germline V and J ends were trimmed by 3 bases and 0 bases, with 19 bases remaining between them. Per the germline V gene, CDR1 is DFQATT and CDR2 is SNEGSKA (reference sequence).

This clonotype was recorded at least ten times. The CDR3: CATSDVVGHEQYF. The CDR3 nucleotides read TGTGCCACCAGTGACGTGGTGGGTCACGAGCAGTACTTC. This chain joins TRBV24-1 and TRBJ2-7; no clear D gene. V was pared by 4 bases and J by 5 bases, with 11 bases between. CDR1 is KGHDR and CDR2 is SFDVKD in the germline V gene. This CDR3 comprises 13 residues.

J is TRBJ2-7 and V is TRBV24-1; no clear D. Trimming cost V 4 bases and J 4 bases, with 10 bases left between them. The CDR3 extends over 13 amino acids. Germline values: CDR1 KGHDR, CDR2 SFDVKD. The DNA for the CDR3 is TGTGCCACCAGTGACGCTACAAGGTACGAGCAGTACTTC. The encoded protein is CATSDATRYEQYF.

In its sample, this clonotype was seen a few times. A junction boundary mismatches the germline segment, possibly from a read error. The V and J genes are TRBV6-1 and TRBJ2-6; D ambiguous. The CDR3 sequence is 12 residues long. The germline CDR1 and CDR2 sequences are MNHNS and SASEGT. CDR3 residues: CAGKTGANVLTF. As DNA, the CDR3 is TGCGCTGGAAAGACTGGGGCCAACGTCCTGACTTTC.

This clonotype was recorded a few times. The chain links TRBV20-1 to TRBJ2-7, with a tentative D call TRBD2 (6 bases). Trimming cost V 1 base and J 5 bases, with 15 bases left between them. Germline-derived CDR1 and CDR2 are DFQATT and SNEGSKA (reference sequence). There are 14 residues in the CDR3. The CDR3 DNA follows: TGCAGTGCTAGAGGGGGGAGTCTAGCGAACGAGCAGTACTTC. Its protein is CSARGGSLANEQYF.

The chain uses TRBV28 and TRBJ2-1; 9 bases are shared with TRBD2. The CDR3 totals 16 residues. V lost 6 bases to trimming and J lost 2 bases; unmatched junction nucleotides: 8. Germline V lookup: CDR1 MDHEN, CDR2 SYDVKM. CDR3 bases: TGTGCCAGCAGCCTTCAAGCGGGAGGAACCTACAATGAGCAGTTCTTC. Translation gives CASSLQAGGTYNEQFF.

This clonotype occurred a few times. The rearrangement links TRBV7-2 to TRBJ2-7; D is uncertain. The CDR3 has 14 residues. V shed 4 bases and J shed 2 bases, with 12 bases lying between them. Germline V gene data show CDR1 as SGHTA and CDR2 as FQGNSA. CDR3 region: CASSSGIYAYEQYF. CDR3 coding DNA: TGTGCCAGCAGCTCGGGTATTTACGCCTACGAGCAGTACTTC.

This clonotype was found once. A read error may produce the germline difference seen at one junction end. The rearrangement joins TRBV20-1 to TRBJ2-7, with a tentative D call TRBD1 (7 bases). CDR1 DFQATT and CDR2 SNEGSKA come from the germline V gene (reference sequence). The CDR3 totals 16 residues. Here the CDR3 reads CSAVAGGQISSCEQYF. CDR3 nucleotide sequence: TGCAGTGCTGTAGCCGGGGGACAGATTAGCTCCTGCGAGCAGTACTTC.